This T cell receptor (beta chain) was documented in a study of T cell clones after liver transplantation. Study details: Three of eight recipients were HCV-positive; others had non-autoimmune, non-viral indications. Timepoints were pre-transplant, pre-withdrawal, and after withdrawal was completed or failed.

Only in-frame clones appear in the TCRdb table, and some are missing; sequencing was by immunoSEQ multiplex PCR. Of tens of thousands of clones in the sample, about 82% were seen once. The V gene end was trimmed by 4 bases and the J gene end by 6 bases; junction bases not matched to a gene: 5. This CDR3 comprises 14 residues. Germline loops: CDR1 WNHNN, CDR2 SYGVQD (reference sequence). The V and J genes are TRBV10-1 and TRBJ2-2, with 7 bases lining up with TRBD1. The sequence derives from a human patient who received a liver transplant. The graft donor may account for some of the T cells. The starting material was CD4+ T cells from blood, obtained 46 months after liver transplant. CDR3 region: CASSGQGVAGELFF. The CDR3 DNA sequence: TGCGCCAGCAGTGGACAGGGTGTAGCCGGGGAGCTGTTTTTT.